This T cell receptor (beta chain) stems from a study of identical twins (dated by TCRdb to 2016 to 2017). Notes on the research overall: TCR alpha and beta repertoires from monozygotic twins, unrelated adults of various ages and cord blood were deep-sequenced to test whether fetal clonotypes persist. To rule out contamination, replicate twin experiments were performed at different times with different library preparation protocols. What the authors observed across the whole study: The excess sharing between twins in beta out-of-frame sequences was weaker because fewer shared sequences reduced the signal-to-noise ratio. In monozygotic twins, out-of-frame TCR alpha sharing was systematically underestimated by recombination models, although the models agreed with sharing between unrelated individuals. Zero-insertion analyses could be partly confounded by invariant T cells such as MAIT and iNKT, although diverse VJ usage argued against such confounding for most clonotypes. Compared with coincidental sharing between unrelated individuals, out-of-frame TCR alpha sequences shared between twins showed an excess of sequences with low generation probability. Because the same donors could not be followed over many years, conclusions were based on cross-sectional statistical analysis. Abundant cord blood beta clonotypes carried fewer insertions; young adult naive repertoires showed a weaker similar trend, while memory repertoires showed none.

The method behind the library was 5' RACE. Sequencing used an Illumina HiSeq 2000. Template switching introduced a universal primer binding site; the final cDNA contained a unique molecular identifier, enabling accurate counting of TCR cDNA molecules. Specific primers in the conserved constant-segment region were used to synthesize first-strand cDNA for TCR alpha and beta chains. Each cDNA library was double barcoded, with a SMART-Mk sample barcode plus Illumina barcodes, to control for contamination. TruSeq adapter sequences, together with Illumina sample barcodes, were added in two successive PCR steps. The TCR alpha and beta cDNA libraries were sequenced on the Illumina HiSeq platform using custom primers. Concerning the study's data processing: MiGEC processed the raw reads to extract unique molecular identifiers, while MiXCR was used to determine the CDR3 positions. Recombination models were inferred per individual with the repgenHMM and IGoR tools using an EM algorithm. The analysis of shared clonotypes was done with the tcR package in R, with sharing normalized by the product of cloneset sizes. To study raw recombination without the effects of thymic and clonal selection, out-of-frame nonproductive sequences were analyzed. TCRdb reprocessing: public reads trimmed at Q25 with fastp, clones called with MiXCR, in-frame beta chains kept. Rows with a matching CDR3 protein are joined into one entry that keeps the most common DNA and genes. It is TCRdb's table, rather than the study itself, that gives the V and J calls and clone size. In all, the sample holds fewer than 250,000 distinct CDR3 sequences, and around 10% of those were seen once. 5.1% of the sample goes to the ten largest clones.

Only healthy Caucasian donors were included. Using Miltenyi CD45RO+ enrichment and human naive T-cell isolation kits, memory (CD45RO+) and naive T cells were isolated from PBMC. The CDR3 measures 13 amino acids from cysteine to phenylalanine. Here the CDR3 DNA is all that survives: 39 bases in frame from base 1. The germline V and J ends show losses of 6 bases and 7 bases respectively, and no gene match explains 3 bases of the junction. The germline V gene encodes CDR1 SGHVS and CDR2 FQNEAQ. Of note for this clonotype: Which antigen it targets is not known. There are no base qualities to consult, and no much larger clone falls within one base.

The rearranged chain carries TRBV7-8 and TRBJ2-2, with 9 bases in between that match TRBD1. The sequencing sample was made of memory (CD45RO+) T cells sorted from blood. This specimen's cell subset or site label, interpreted: CD45RO+ enriched T cells. This TCR was sampled from a woman under 30 in good health. CDR3 reads: CASRNRGLGELFF. The nucleotides are TGTGCCAGCAGAAACAGGGGGCTCGGGGAGCTGTTTTTT.